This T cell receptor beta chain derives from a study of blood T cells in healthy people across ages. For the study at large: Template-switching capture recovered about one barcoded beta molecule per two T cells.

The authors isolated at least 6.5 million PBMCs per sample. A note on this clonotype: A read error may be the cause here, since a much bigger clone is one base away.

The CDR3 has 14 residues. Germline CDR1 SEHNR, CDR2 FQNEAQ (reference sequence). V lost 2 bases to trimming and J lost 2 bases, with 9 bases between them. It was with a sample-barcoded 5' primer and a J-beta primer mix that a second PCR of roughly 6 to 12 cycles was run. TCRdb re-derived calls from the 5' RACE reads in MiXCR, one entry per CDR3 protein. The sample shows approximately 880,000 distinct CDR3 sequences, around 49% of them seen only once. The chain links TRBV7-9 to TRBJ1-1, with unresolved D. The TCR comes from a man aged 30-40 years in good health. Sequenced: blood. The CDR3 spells CASSLMTGNTEAFF. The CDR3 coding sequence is TGTGCCAGCAGCTTAATGACGGGAAACACTGAAGCTTTCTTT.